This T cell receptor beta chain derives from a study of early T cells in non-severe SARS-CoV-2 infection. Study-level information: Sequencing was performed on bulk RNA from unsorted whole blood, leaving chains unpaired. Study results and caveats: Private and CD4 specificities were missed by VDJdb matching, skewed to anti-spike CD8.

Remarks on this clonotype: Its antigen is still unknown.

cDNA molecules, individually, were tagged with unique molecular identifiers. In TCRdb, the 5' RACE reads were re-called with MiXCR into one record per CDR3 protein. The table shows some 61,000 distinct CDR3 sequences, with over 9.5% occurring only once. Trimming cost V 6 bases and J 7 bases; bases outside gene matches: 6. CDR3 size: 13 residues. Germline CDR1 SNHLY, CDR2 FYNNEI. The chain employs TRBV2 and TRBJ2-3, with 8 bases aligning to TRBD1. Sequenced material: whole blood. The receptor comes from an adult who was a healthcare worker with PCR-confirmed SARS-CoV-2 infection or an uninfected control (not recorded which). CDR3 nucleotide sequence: TGTGCCAGCAGGGATGACAGGGGCAATACGCAGTATTTT. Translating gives CASRDDRGNTQYF.